This passage covers 10 T cell receptor beta chains from one sample sequenced in a study of blood T cell repertoires in COVID-19. This table comes from immunoSEQ multiplex PCR, and its TCRdb copy is limited to in-frame clones, with some not included. The sample yields some 460,000 clones, 87% seen once. Sequenced input: PBMCs or T cells enriched from blood (not recorded which). The receptors were gathered from a woman aged 18-35 years who had recovered from COVID-19.

This clone was picked up one time. The CDR3, as DNA: TGCGCCAGCAGCCATTTAATATTTATGAGGGATTCGGCTGAAGCTTTCTTT. It is translated as CASSHLIFMRDSAEAFF. The V and J genes are TRBV4-1 and TRBJ1-1; no clear D. Germline V gene lookup returns CDR1 MGHRA and CDR2 YSYEKL. V was trimmed by 3 bases and J by 6 bases, leaving 23 bases between them. This CDR3 region has 17 residues.

The chain combines TRBV4-2 with TRBJ1-5, with no clear D. CDR1 LGHNA and CDR2 YNFKEQ come from the germline V gene. Trimming pared 4 bases from V and 6 bases from J, leaving 13 bases between. The CDR3 is 14 amino acids. In DNA form, the CDR3 reads TGTGCCAGCAGCCCGAGGGTGGAAAGTCAGCCCCAGCATTTT. Residues: CASSPRVESQPQHF.

This chain links TRBV24-1 with TRBJ1-5, with a tentative D call TRBD1 (5 bases). Trimming removed 4 bases from V and 0 bases from J, with 6 bases in between. This CDR3 region has 14 residues. The germline CDR1 and CDR2 sequences are KGHDR and SFDVKD. For the CDR3, the DNA is TGTGCCACCAGTGAAGACAGTAGCAATCAGCCCCAGCATTTT. Translating gives CATSEDSSNQPQHF.

A word on this clone: At one boundary the junction diverges from the germline segment, which might be a read error. The CDR3 DNA follows: TGTGCTAGCAGCCCAAGGGGGACAGGGAGGGCTAACTATGGCTACACCTTC. This encodes CASSPRGTGRANYGYTF. This chain connects TRBV7-7 to TRBJ1-2; 9 bases are a match to TRBD1. The CDR3 has 17 amino acids. CDR1 is SSHAT, CDR2 FNYEAQ, per germline (reference sequence).

The chain employs TRBV27 and TRBJ1-3; D not certain. Germline CDR1 and CDR2: MNHEY and SMNVEV (reference sequence). V was pared by 6 bases and J by 0 bases, with 9 bases between. The CDR3 is 14 residues long. The CDR3 sequence: CASRPSLSGNTIYF. Written as DNA, the CDR3 is TGTGCCAGCAGGCCAAGCCTCTCTGGAAACACCATATATTTT.

The chain joins TRBV3-1 (or the pseudogene TRBV3-2) to TRBJ2-7, with 10 bases identical to TRBD2. There are 17 residues in the CDR3. The germline CDR1 and CDR2 sequences are LGHDT and YNNKEL (reference sequence). Trimming removed 4 bases from V and 2 bases from J; junction bases left unmatched: 11. CDR3 amino acids: CASSRVPGAGGAYEQYF. CDR3 DNA: TGTGCCAGCAGCCGTGTGCCTGGAGCGGGGGGGGCCTACGAGCAGTACTTC.

The rearrangement links TRBV25-1 to TRBJ2-1, with 7 bases that match TRBD2. The V and J ends lost 4 bases and 2 bases, in that order; junction bases with no gene match: 5. Germline V gene data show CDR1 as MGHDK and CDR2 as SYGVNS. CDR3 length equals 15 residues. The CDR3 loop is CASSATGGAYNEQFF. The CDR3 nucleotides read TGTGCCAGCAGTGCCACGGGGGGAGCCTACAATGAGCAGTTCTTC.

The chain is built from TRBV11-2 and TRBJ1-3; D is possibly TRBD1 (6 bases). This CDR3 has 15 residues. The V gene's germline CDR1 is SGHAT and CDR2 FQNNGV. V was cut by 5 bases and J by 2 bases, with 13 bases left in between. In DNA, the CDR3 is TGTGCCAGCAGCCCCCTCACAGGGACTGGAAACACCATATATTTT. Amino acid sequence: CASSPLTGTGNTIYF.

Only one count was recorded for this clone. The chain couples TRBV4-1 to TRBJ1-1; TRBD1 might be the D (6 bases). The CDR3 runs to 20 residues. Germline values: CDR1 MGHRA, CDR2 YSYEKL. Deletions cut 1 base from V and 4 bases from J, with 28 bases between. For the CDR3, the DNA is TGCGCCAGCAGCCAAGCGGGGCACTTGGGGGGCGCGGGGGTGGGCACTGAAGCTTTCTTT. This encodes CASSQAGHLGGAGVGTEAFF.

About this clone itself: The identical CDR3 is also encoded by other nucleotide sequences in the sample. This rearrangement joins TRBV3-1 (or the pseudogene TRBV3-2) to TRBJ1-3; D not resolved. Trimming removed 0 bases at V and 4 bases at J, with 4 bases between. This CDR3 is 13 amino acids long. CDR1 and CDR2 (germline): LGHDT, YNNKEL (reference sequence). This CDR3 is CASSQDGGNTIYF. CDR3 DNA sequence: TGTGCCAGCAGCCAAGATGGCGGAAACACCATATATTTT.